Listed below are T cell receptor beta chains from one sample, sequenced in a study of blood T cell repertoires in COVID-19. Profiling relied on immunoSEQ multiplex PCR, and the TCRdb table lists in-frame clones only, not all of them. The table lists 200,000 to 250,000 clones, 75% to 90% of them singletons. The specimen was PBMCs or T cells enriched from blood (not recorded which). These receptors all stem from a young woman in a cohort exposed to, infected with or recovered from COVID-19 (not recorded which). The CDR3 runs from the conserved cysteine through the conserved F or W. The order of the fields is clone size, J gene, V gene, CDR3 protein. Only part of the rows carry a size: once, few, many, or a class if the clone is expanded.

-,TRBJ1-2,TRBV2,CASSGTGDGYTF
-,TRBJ1-1,TRBV27,CASSYDSFPNTEAFF
-,TRBJ2-5,TRBV5-6,CASSLGMTGGEETQYF
-,TRBJ1-1,TRBV5-1,CASSMDREAFF
-,TRBJ2-7,TRBV19,CASRTGGGYEQYF
few,TRBJ1-2,TRBV29-1,CSVEATSSGYTF
-,TRBJ2-7,TRBV3-1/TRBV3-2,CASSPRTGPYEQYF
-,TRBJ2-1,TRBV28,CASSAGGTYNEQFF
-,TRBJ2-3,TRBV5-1,CASSPGQGAQDTQYF
many,TRBJ2-5,TRBV15,CATSRGARGPQETQYF
once,TRBJ1-4,TRBV10-3,CAISVQLGALNEKLFF
once,TRBJ2-3,TRBV7-3,CASSFRGGTDTQYF
-,TRBJ2-1,TRBV5-1,CASSLLAVTNEQFF
-,TRBJ1-3,TRBV5-4,CASSFDRGVNTIYF
few,TRBJ2-7,TRBV7-2,CASSQPGLARQIRSEQYF
-,TRBJ2-2,TRBV3-1/TRBV3-2,CASQGALSNGELFF
once,TRBJ1-2,TRBV10-3,CAISFTGGDYGYTF
-,TRBJ1-1,TRBV28,CASSLLGTANTEAFF
-,TRBJ1-1,TRBV5-8,CASTPGWSEAFF
-,TRBJ2-4,TRBV6-1,CASSEALGGKNIQYF
-,TRBJ2-1,TRBV24-1,CATSGTSNEQFF
once,TRBJ2-7,TRBV13,CASSRISGTSGYEQYF
-,TRBJ1-4,TRBV3-1/TRBV3-2,CASSQSKGEKLFF
-,TRBJ1-1,TRBV5-4,CASARGDTEAFF
-,TRBJ2-2,TRBV24-1,CATSDWTGGTVGELFF
-,TRBJ1-2,TRBV5-4,CASSLAGANYGYTF
-,TRBJ2-7,TRBV19,CASSTLMRPYEQYF
-,TRBJ2-1,TRBV14,CASSQPGTGGKEQFF
-,TRBJ1-1,TRBV6-2/TRBV6-3,CASSRGFANTEAFF
-,TRBJ1-4,TRBV9,CASSVLGQGNEKLFF
-,TRBJ1-1,TRBV15,CATSRGTGYTEAFF
-,TRBJ2-7,TRBV6-1,CASSERAYGNEQYF